This TCR beta chain comes out of a study of T cells expressing NK-cell markers. Study at large: Sorted T-cell subsets CD3+CD56+NKG2C+, CD3+CD56+NKG2C- and CD3+CD56-NKG2C+ were TCR beta-sequenced. Serological testing identified seven of the eight sequenced donors as HCMV-seropositive and one as seronegative.

Of note for this clonotype: The antigen is not known.

TCRdb re-analyzed the 5' RACE reads; it lists each CDR3 protein once, without DNA. This repertoire comprises 400,000 to 450,000 distinct CDR3 sequences; its ten largest clones make up 7.3%. Study results and limitations: The share of CD8+ T cells held by dominant NKG2C+ clonotypes was roughly 1.0-7.5% in about six donors. Expanded NKG2C+ T cell clones had unclear HCMV specificity.

The sample comprised blood T cells: a sorted CD56 or NKG2C T cell subset, CD4+ or CD8+ T cells, or bulk PBMC T cells (not recorded which). The sequence was obtained from a woman aged 18-70 years in good health.

Here the CDR3 reads CASSSDRTGMVQPQHF. The chain uses TRBV6-2 or TRBV6-3 and TRBJ1-5; TCRdb gives TRBD1 as the D gene, but with no DNA this cannot be confirmed. The length of the CDR3 is 16 residues. Germline CDR1 reads MNHEY; CDR2 reads SVGEGT.